Each of the 27 T cell receptor beta chains below was sequenced from the same sample in a study of blood T cell repertoires in COVID-19. Measured with immunoSEQ multiplex PCR; TCRdb has only the in-frame clones, and not every one. The table shows over 250,000 clones, with roughly 92% occurring only once. Input material: peripheral blood. The receptors derive from a woman in her 30s with COVID-19, enrolled during active disease.

The chain employs TRBV5-1 and TRBJ2-7, with D possibly TRBD2 on 5 matching bases. The CDR3 totals 14 residues. The germline V gene encodes CDR1 SGHRS and CDR2 YFSETQ. Trimming took off 2 bases at V and 2 bases at J, with 11 bases between the two ends. The CDR3 protein is CASSFLLGAYEQYF. The CDR3 bases are TGCGCCAGCAGCTTCTTACTAGGCGCCTACGAGCAGTACTTC.

There are a few counts of this clone. The gene calls are TRBV7-8 and TRBJ2-1; no clear D. The CDR3 is 15 residues long. Trimming cost V 1 base and J 7 bases, with 14 bases left between them. Germline values: CDR1 SGHVS, CDR2 FQNEAQ. The CDR3 reads CASSLDYKTFNEQFF. CDR3 nucleotide sequence: TGTGCCAGCAGCTTAGACTATAAGACTTTTAATGAGCAGTTCTTC.

The chain combines TRBV6-1 with TRBJ1-2; D gene unclear. The CDR3 consists of 13 residues. V lost 1 base, J lost 4 bases, and 7 bases lay in between. Per the germline V gene, CDR1 is MNHNS and CDR2 is SASEGT. CDR3 amino acids: CASSEDSLYGYTF. CDR3 sequence (DNA): TGTGCCAGCAGTGAAGACAGCCTCTATGGCTACACCTTC.

The chain has TRBV29-1 and TRBJ2-7; no clear D. The CDR3 has 13 residues. V gave up 0 bases and J gave up 0 bases, with 6 bases separating them. Germline V gene lookup returns CDR1 SQVTM and CDR2 ANQGSEA. For the CDR3, the DNA is TGCAGCGTTGAAGACAGGCGCTCCTACGAGCAGTACTTC. Its protein is CSVEDRRSYEQYF.

The chain carries TRBV9 and TRBJ2-7, with D possibly being TRBD1 (6 bases). The ends were cut back, 0 bases at V and 6 bases at J, with 10 bases in the middle. The CDR3 has 13 amino acids. Germline V gene data show CDR1 as SGDLS and CDR2 as YYNGEE. For the CDR3, the DNA is TGTGCCAGCAGCGTAGGGACAGCCGGCGAGCAGTACTTC. As protein: CASSVGTAGEQYF.

This chain joins TRBV27 and TRBJ1-3; D is possibly TRBD1 (6 bases). The germline CDR1 and CDR2 sequences are MNHEY and SMNVEV (reference sequence). This CDR3 has 14 amino acids. V lost 6 bases to trimming and J lost 4 bases, with 13 bases between them. Here the CDR3 reads CASRPGARGNTIYF. The DNA of the CDR3 is TGTGCCAGCAGGCCAGGGGCGAGAGGAAACACCATATATTTT.

This chain links TRBV2 with TRBJ2-7; no reliable D call. The ends were cut back, 3 bases at V and 3 bases at J, with 3 bases in the middle. This CDR3 has 11 amino acids. The germline V gene encodes CDR1 SNHLY and CDR2 FYNNEI. CDR3 residues: CASSDSYEQYF. DNA of the CDR3: TGTGCCAGCAGTGATAGCTACGAGCAGTACTTC.

The J gene is TRBJ2-1, the V gene TRBV23-1; 9 nucleotides agree with TRBD1. TRBV23-1 has ORF status, its function being uncertain. The CDR3 sequence is 17 residues long. Trimming cost V 2 bases and J 6 bases; bases outside gene matches: 11. The CDR3 sequence: CASSQPEAGQGVNEQFF. The CDR3 region has the DNA TGCGCCAGCAGTCAACCGGAGGCGGGACAGGGAGTCAATGAGCAGTTCTTC.

The V call is TRBV6-5, the J call TRBJ1-3, with D possibly being TRBD1 (6 bases). From germline, CDR1 is MNHEY and CDR2 SVGAGI. Trimming took off 6 bases at V and 2 bases at J, with 14 bases between the two ends. The CDR3 is 15 amino acids. CDR3 residues: CASSRQTGTGNTIYF. The DNA for the CDR3 is TGTGCCAGCAGCCGACAAACAGGGACTGGAAACACCATATATTTT.

The chain combines TRBV19 with TRBJ2-7; TRBD2 aligns across 10 bases. Per germline, CDR1 LNHDA and CDR2 SQIVND (reference sequence). With 0 bases clipped from V and 3 bases from J, the junction kept 8 bases outside the gene matches. This CDR3 spans 17 amino acids. CDR3 DNA: TGTGCCAGTAGTATAGAGTTAGGGTCTAGCGGGAGCTACGAGCAGTACTTC. It codes for CASSIELGSSGSYEQYF.

The chain couples TRBV5-1 to TRBJ1-5; 10 bases are a match to TRBD1. The CDR3 length is 16 residues. The ends lost 4 bases at V and 4 bases at J; junction bases unmatched: 8. Germline assignment: CDR1 SGHRS and CDR2 YFSETQ. CDR3 nucleotide sequence: TGCGCCAGCAGCCCAGGACAGGGGGGGCTTAATCAGCCCCAGCATTTT. It is translated as CASSPGQGGLNQPQHF.

The J gene is TRBJ1-4, the V gene TRBV6-1, with D perhaps TRBD1 (5 bases). V lost 0 bases to trimming and J lost 5 bases, with 10 bases between them. CDR1 and CDR2 (germline): MNHNS, SASEGT. This CDR3 has 15 residues. This CDR3 is CASSEASRANEKLFF. CDR3 nucleotides: TGTGCCAGCAGTGAAGCTTCCAGGGCGAATGAAAAACTGTTTTTT.

The V and J genes are TRBV19 and TRBJ2-1; 12 nucleotides match TRBD2. Germline CDR1 LNHDA, CDR2 SQIVND (reference sequence). The CDR3 is 21 amino acids. With V trimmed by 2 bases and J by 0 bases, 14 bases remained unmatched. The CDR3 sequence is CASSIIGPGLAGTRSYNEQFF. Written as DNA, the CDR3 is TGTGCCAGTAGTATAATAGGACCGGGACTAGCGGGTACCCGCTCCTACAATGAGCAGTTCTTC.

The table lists this clone with a few counts. V is TRBV6-4 and J is TRBJ2-3; 8 bases match TRBD1. The CDR3 is 15 residues long. Germline CDR1 and CDR2: MRHNA and SNTAGT. Losses at the gene ends were 2 bases for V and 4 bases for J; bases not matched to a gene: 5. As DNA, the CDR3 is TGTGCCAGCAGTGACAAATCACAGGGGGCAGATACGCAGTATTTT. Its protein product is CASSDKSQGADTQYF.

This clone appeared once. The chain joins TRBV2 to TRBJ1-2; 7 bases fit TRBD1. This CDR3 has 13 residues. Germline lookup yields CDR1 SNHLY and CDR2 FYNNEI. V trimming: 3 bases; J trimming: 4 bases; junction bases outside the gene matches: 2. CDR3 nucleotides: TGTGCCAGCAGTGAGGGGACAGTCTATGGCTACACCTTC. It codes for CASSEGTVYGYTF.

This clone was observed a few times. The genes are TRBV5-4 and TRBJ2-7; 7 bases align to TRBD1. V was pared by 2 bases and J by 2 bases, with 4 bases of the junction left unmatched. Germline V gene sequence: CDR1 SGHNT, CDR2 YYREEE (reference sequence). This CDR3 region has 14 residues. The CDR3 DNA is TGTGCCAGCAGCTTCCAAGGACAGGCCTACGAGCAGTACTTC. Amino acids: CASSFQGQAYEQYF.

V gene TRBV6-1 combines with J gene TRBJ2-5; D gene uncertain. There are 16 residues in the CDR3. V dropped 3 bases and J dropped 0 bases, with 14 bases sitting between them. Germline-derived CDR1 and CDR2 are MNHNS and SASEGT. CDR3 loop: CASSDAQALYQETQYF. DNA for the CDR3: TGTGCCAGCAGTGATGCCCAGGCGCTCTACCAAGAGACCCAGTACTTC.

For this clone: Different DNA sequences within this sample yield the same CDR3. The chain couples TRBV4-1 to TRBJ1-1, with 8 bases lining up with TRBD1. Germline CDR1 MGHRA, CDR2 YSYEKL. CDR3 length equals 14 residues. The V segment lost 4 bases and the J segment 2 bases; nucleotides outside the gene matches: 3. The DNA of the CDR3 is TGCGCCAGCAGCCTCGGGACAGGAAACACTGAAGCTTTCTTT. It yields the protein CASSLGTGNTEAFF.

The chain employs TRBV5-6 and TRBJ1-6; D is unclear. The germline V gene has CDR1 SGHDT and CDR2 YYEEEE. This CDR3 contains 13 residues. The V end lost 3 bases, the J end lost 8 bases, and 9 bases lay between the germline ends. The CDR3 bases are TGTGCCAGCAGCTCCGAGGCCTATTCACCCCTCCACTTT. Protein product: CASSSEAYSPLHF.

The CDR3 is CASSLPFKTSGRGGGAQYF. In nucleotides, the CDR3 is TGTGCCAGCAGTTTACCCTTTAAGACTAGCGGGAGAGGGGGAGGGGCGCAGTATTTT. The chain recombines TRBV28 with TRBJ2-3; TRBD2 matches at 12 bases. In germline, CDR1 is MDHEN, CDR2 SYDVKM. V was pared by 2 bases and J by 10 bases, with 19 bases of the junction left unmatched. The CDR3 consists of 19 residues.

CDR3 amino acids: CASSIDHRVLSTEAFF. In DNA, the CDR3 is TGTGCCAGTAGTATAGACCACAGGGTATTGAGCACTGAAGCTTTCTTT. The chain carries TRBV19 and TRBJ1-1, with a possible D match to TRBD1 (6 bases). Trimming took off 0 bases at V and 4 bases at J, with 15 bases between the two ends. CDR1 and CDR2 from the germline V gene are LNHDA and SQIVND (reference sequence). The CDR3 runs 16 residues.

The chain employs TRBV5-8 and TRBJ1-2; TRBD1 is a possible D gene (6 bases). CDR1 and CDR2 (germline): SGHTS, YDEGEE. The CDR3 loop spans 15 amino acids. V dropped 0 bases and J dropped 5 bases, with 14 bases sitting between them. The CDR3 DNA is TGTGCCAGCAGCTTGGACAGGGAAGTGCGATATGGCTACACCTTC. Translated, it gives CASSLDREVRYGYTF.

This chain connects TRBV5-1 to TRBJ2-7, with D possibly TRBD1 on 6 matching bases. The germline gives CDR1 SGHRS, CDR2 YFSETQ. The CDR3 has 13 residues. Trimming left V 6 bases short and J 2 bases short, with 12 bases between. The CDR3 DNA reads as TGCGCCAGCACCAGGGCAGGGGCCTACGAGCAGTACTTC. Protein product: CASTRAGAYEQYF.

Many counts were recorded for this clone. The rearrangement links TRBV9 to TRBJ2-7; D is undetermined. The germline V gene encodes CDR1 SGDLS and CDR2 YYNGEE. V was cut by 4 bases and J by 4 bases, with 15 bases left in between. The CDR3 consists of 14 residues. CDR3 DNA: TGTGCCAGCAGCCCACGATTTGAGCCATACGAGCAGTACTTC. It codes for CASSPRFEPYEQYF.

CDR3 bases: TGCGCCAGCAGCCCTCGGGGGGGGACTGAAGCTTTCTTT. Translation: CASSPRGGTEAFF. The V gene is TRBV10-1, the J gene TRBJ1-1, with D possibly TRBD1 on 5 matching bases. This CDR3 has 13 amino acids. The germline V gene has CDR1 WNHNN and CDR2 SYGVQD (reference sequence). Trimming took off 6 bases at V and 5 bases at J, with 13 bases between the two ends.

The chain joins TRBV5-1 to TRBJ1-6, with TRBD1 matching over 9 bases. Looked up from germline, CDR1 is SGHRS and CDR2 is YFSETQ. The J segment lost 8 bases and the V segment lost 0 bases, leaving 0 bases of the junction unmatched. The CDR3 is made up of 14 amino acids. The CDR3 DNA follows: TGCGCCAGCAGCTTGGGACAGGGGGATTCACCCCTCCACTTT. As protein: CASSLGQGDSPLHF.

The V gene is TRBV11-3, the J gene TRBJ2-3; no clear D. This CDR3 is 13 amino acids long. V lost 0 bases and J lost 4, with 5 bases in between. Per germline, CDR1 SGHNT and CDR2 YENEEA. The CDR3 sequence: CASSLDYPDTQYF. CDR3 sequence (DNA): TGTGCCAGCAGCTTAGATTATCCAGATACGCAGTATTTT.